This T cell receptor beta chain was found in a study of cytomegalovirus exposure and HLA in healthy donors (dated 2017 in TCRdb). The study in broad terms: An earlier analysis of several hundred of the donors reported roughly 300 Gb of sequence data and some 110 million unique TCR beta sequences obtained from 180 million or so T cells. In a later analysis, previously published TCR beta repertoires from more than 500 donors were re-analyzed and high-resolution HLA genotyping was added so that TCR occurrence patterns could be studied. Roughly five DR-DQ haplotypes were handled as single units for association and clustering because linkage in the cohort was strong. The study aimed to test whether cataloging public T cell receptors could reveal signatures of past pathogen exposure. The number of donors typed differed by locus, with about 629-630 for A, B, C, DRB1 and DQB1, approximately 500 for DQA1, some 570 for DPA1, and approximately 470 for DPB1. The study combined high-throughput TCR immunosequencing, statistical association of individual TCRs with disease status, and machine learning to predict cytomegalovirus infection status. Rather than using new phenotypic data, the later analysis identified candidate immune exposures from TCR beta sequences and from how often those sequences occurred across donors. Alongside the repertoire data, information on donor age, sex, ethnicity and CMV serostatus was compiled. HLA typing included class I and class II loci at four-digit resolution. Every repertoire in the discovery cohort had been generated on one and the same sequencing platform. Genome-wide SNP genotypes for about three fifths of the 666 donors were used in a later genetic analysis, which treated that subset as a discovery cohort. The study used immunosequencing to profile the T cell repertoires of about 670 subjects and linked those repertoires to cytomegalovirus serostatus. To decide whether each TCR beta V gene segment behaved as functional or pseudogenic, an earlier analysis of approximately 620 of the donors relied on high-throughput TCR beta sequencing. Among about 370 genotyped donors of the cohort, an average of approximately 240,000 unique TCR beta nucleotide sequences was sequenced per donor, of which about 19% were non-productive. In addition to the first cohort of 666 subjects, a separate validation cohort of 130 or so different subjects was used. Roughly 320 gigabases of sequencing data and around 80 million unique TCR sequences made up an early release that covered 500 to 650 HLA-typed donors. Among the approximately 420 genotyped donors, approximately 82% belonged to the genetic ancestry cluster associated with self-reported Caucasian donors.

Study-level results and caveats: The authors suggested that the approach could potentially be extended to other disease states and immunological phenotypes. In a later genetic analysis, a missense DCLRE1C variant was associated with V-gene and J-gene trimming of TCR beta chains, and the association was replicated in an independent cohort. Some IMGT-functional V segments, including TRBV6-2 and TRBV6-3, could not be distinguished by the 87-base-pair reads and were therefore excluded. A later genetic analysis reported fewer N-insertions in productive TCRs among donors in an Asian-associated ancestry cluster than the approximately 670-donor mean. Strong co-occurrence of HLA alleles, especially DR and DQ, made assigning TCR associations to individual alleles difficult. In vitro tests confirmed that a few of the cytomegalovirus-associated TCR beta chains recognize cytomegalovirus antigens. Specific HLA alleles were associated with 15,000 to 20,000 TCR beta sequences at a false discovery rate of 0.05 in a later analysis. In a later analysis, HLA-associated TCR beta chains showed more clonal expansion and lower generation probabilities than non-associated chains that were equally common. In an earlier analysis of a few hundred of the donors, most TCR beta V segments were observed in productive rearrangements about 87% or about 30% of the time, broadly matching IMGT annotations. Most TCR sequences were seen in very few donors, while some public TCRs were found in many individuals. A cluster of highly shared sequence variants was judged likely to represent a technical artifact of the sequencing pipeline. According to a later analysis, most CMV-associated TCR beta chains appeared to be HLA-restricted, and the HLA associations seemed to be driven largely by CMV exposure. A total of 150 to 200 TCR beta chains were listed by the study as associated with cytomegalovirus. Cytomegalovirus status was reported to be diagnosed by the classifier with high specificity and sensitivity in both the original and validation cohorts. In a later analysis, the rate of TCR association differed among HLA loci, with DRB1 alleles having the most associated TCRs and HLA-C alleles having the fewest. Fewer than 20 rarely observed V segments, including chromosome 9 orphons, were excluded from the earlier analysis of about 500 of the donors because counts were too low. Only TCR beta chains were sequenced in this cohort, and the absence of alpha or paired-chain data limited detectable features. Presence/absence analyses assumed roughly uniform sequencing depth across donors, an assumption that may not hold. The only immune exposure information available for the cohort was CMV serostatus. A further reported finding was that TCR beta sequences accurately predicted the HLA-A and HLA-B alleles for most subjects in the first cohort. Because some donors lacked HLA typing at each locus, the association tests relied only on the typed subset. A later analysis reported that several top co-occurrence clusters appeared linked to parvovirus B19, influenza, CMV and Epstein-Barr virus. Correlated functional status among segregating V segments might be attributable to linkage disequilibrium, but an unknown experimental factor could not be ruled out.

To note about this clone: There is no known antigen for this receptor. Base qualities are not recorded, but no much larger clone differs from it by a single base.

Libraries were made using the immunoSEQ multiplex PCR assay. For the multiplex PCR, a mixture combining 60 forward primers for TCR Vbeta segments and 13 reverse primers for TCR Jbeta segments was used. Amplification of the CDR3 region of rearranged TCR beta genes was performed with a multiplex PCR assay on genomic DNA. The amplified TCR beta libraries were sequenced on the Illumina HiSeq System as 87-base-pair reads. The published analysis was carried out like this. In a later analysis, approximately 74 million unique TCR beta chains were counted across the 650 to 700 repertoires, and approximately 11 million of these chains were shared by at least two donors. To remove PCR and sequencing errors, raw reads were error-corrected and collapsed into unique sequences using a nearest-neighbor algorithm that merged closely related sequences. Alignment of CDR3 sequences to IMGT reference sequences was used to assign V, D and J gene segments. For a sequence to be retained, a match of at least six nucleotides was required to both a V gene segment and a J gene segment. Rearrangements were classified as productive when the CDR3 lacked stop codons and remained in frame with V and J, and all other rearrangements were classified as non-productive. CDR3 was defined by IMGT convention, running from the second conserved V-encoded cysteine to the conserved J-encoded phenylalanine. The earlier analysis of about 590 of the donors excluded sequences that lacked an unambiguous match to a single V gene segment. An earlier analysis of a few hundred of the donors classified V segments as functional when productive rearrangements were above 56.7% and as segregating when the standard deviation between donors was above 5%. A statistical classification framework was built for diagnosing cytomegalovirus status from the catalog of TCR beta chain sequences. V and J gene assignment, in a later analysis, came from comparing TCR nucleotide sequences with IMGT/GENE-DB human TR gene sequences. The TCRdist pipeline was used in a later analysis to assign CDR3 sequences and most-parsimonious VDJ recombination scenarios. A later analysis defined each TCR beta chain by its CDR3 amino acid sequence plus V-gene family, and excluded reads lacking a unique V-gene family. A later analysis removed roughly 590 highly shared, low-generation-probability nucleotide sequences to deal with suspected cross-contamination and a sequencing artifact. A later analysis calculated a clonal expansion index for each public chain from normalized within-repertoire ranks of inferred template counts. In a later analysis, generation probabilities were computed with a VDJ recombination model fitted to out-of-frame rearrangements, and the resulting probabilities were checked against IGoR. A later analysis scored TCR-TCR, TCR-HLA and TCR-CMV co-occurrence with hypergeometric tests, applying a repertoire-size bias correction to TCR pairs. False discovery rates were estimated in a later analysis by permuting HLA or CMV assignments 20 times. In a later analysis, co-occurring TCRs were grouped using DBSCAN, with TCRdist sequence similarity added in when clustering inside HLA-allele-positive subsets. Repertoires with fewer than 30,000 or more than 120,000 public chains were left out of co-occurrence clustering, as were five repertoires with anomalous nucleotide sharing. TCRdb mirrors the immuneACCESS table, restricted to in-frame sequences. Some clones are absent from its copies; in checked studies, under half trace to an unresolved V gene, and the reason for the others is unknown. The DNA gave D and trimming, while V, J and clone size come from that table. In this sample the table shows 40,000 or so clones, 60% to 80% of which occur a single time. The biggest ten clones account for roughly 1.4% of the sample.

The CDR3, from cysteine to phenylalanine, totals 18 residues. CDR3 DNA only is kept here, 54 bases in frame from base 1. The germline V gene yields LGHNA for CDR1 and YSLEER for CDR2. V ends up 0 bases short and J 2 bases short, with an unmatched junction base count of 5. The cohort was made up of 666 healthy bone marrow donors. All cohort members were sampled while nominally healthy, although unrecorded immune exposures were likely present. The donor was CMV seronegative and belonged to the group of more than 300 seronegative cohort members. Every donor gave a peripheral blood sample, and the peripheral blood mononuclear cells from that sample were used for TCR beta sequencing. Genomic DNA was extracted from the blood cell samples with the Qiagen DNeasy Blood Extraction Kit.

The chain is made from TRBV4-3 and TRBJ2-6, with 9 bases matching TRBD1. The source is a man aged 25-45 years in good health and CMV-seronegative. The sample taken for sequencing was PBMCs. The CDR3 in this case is CASSQDGTGFTGANVLTF. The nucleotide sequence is TGCGCCAGCAGCCAAGATGGGACAGGGTTTACTGGGGCCAACGTCCTGACTTTC.